The 30 T cell receptor beta chains given below trace back to one sample, sequenced in a study of T cell repertoires in cytomegalovirus infection. TCRdb independently ran MiXCR on the reads; one entry per CDR3 protein. The table includes roughly 110,000 distinct CDR3 sequences, 30% to 35% detected once. Antigens of these TCRs are unknown. The sample here was CD8+ T cells from cultured PBMCs, taken from culture after CMV antigen stimulation. These receptors were taken from a human donor in good health (CMV status not recorded). Some clones in this sample may be carry-over from other donors' samples.

The chain couples TRBV20-1 to TRBJ1-1; a weak D match, TRBD1 (5 bases). Germline assignment: CDR1 DFQATT and CDR2 SNEGSKA (reference sequence). The CDR3 loop spans 10 amino acids. Trimming took 6 bases from V and 9 from J, leaving 11 bases between them. CDR3 sequence: CSASPGKAFF. In DNA, the CDR3 is TGCAGTGCCAGTCCAGGGAAAGCTTTCTTT.

This clonotype has a handful of counts. The chain has TRBV11-2 and TRBJ1-1; D perhaps matches TRBD1 (5 bases). The CDR3 has 16 residues. The germline CDR1 and CDR2 sequences are SGHAT and FQNNGV. V was trimmed by 1 base and J by 4 bases, leaving 16 bases between them. The CDR3 nucleotides read TGTGCCAGCAGCTTAGTCGTCTCCTTGGGGGGCACTGAAGCTTTCTTT. It yields the protein CASSLVVSLGGTEAFF. Full variable domain (remainder filled in from reference TRBV11-2 and TRBJ1-1): EAGVAQSPRYKIIEKRQSVAFWCNPISGHATLYWYQQILGQGPKLLIQFQNNGVVDDSQLPKDRFSAERLKGVDSTLKIQPAKLEDSAVYLCASSLVVSLGGTEAFFGQGTRLTVV.

The chain recombines TRBV2 with TRBJ2-1; D gene unclear. V lost 0 bases to trimming and J lost 9 bases, with 12 bases between them. Germline CDR1 and CDR2: SNHLY and FYNNEI. The CDR3 has 14 residues. The CDR3 here is CASSEAGGLVEQFF. DNA of the CDR3: TGTGCCAGCAGTGAAGCCGGTGGTTTGGTTGAGCAGTTCTTC.

The chain has TRBV2 and TRBJ2-5, with 7 positions matching TRBD1. Germline CDR1 reads SNHLY; CDR2 reads FYNNEI. This CDR3 region has 14 residues. Unmatched junction bases numbered 6, after V lost 3 bases and J lost 5 bases. The CDR3 nucleotides read TGTGCCAGCAGTGACCTCACAGGGGCCGAGACCCAGTACTTC. Translation: CASSDLTGAETQYF.

This clonotype has more than one count but fewer than ten. The rearrangement joins TRBV5-6 to TRBJ2-7; TRBD1 matches 9 bases. The V gene's germline CDR1 is SGHDT and CDR2 YYEEEE. The CDR3 runs 14 residues. V shed 5 bases and J 5 bases; nucleotides not matched to a gene: 8. This CDR3 is CASSPGTGLDEQYF. CDR3 bases: TGTGCCAGCAGTCCCGGGACAGGGCTTGACGAGCAGTACTTC.

V and J are TRBV2 and TRBJ2-7; D may be TRBD2 (5 bases). The CDR3 length is 12 residues. The V end lost 6 bases, the J end lost 7 bases, and 13 bases lay between the germline ends. Germline V CDR1 and CDR2: SNHLY, FYNNEI. CDR3 bases: TGTGCCAGCAGGGTTTGGGAGCGGGAGCAGTACTTC. This codes for CASRVWEREQYF. The variable domain in full, with the rest retrieved from reference TRBV2 and TRBJ2-7, is EPEVTQTPSHQVTQMGQEVILRCVPISNHLYFYWYRQILGQKVEFLVSFYNNEISEKSEIFDDQFSVERPDGSNFTLKIRSTKLEDSAMYFCASRVWEREQYFGPGTRLTVT.

The V and J genes are TRBV28 and TRBJ1-2, with D hard to call. The V end lost 3 bases, the J end lost 2 bases, and 10 bases lay between the germline ends. The CDR3 runs to 14 residues. Germline loops: CDR1 MDHEN, CDR2 SYDVKM. The CDR3 loop is CASSFWQANYGYTF. Here the CDR3 DNA reads TGTGCCAGCAGTTTTTGGCAGGCCAACTATGGCTACACCTTC.

The chain recombines TRBV20-1 with TRBJ2-7; TRBD1 is a possible D gene (5 bases). The CDR3 consists of 13 residues. Trimming removed 4 bases from V and 0 bases from J, with 10 bases in between. The germline V gene has CDR1 DFQATT and CDR2 SNEGSKA (reference sequence). The chain's CDR3 is CSATRASSYEQYF. CDR3 in DNA: TGCAGTGCTACCAGGGCTTCCTCCTACGAGCAGTACTTC.

J is TRBJ2-2 and V is TRBV6-2 or TRBV6-3; perhaps D is TRBD1 or TRBD2 (5 bases each). With 0 bases removed from V and 3 bases from J, the gap between germline ends came to 20 bases. This CDR3 is built from 19 residues. Germline V lookup: CDR1 MNHEY, CDR2 SVGEGT. In DNA, the CDR3 is TGTGCCAGCAGTTACTCCGAAAGCCTACTAGACAGTTACACCGGGGAGCTGTTTTTT. This gives the protein CASSYSESLLDSYTGELFF.

The chain links TRBV4-3 to TRBJ1-1; D is possibly TRBD1 (6 bases). The V end was cut by 1 base, the J end by 2 bases, with 11 bases between. The CDR3 runs to 15 residues. The germline V gene has CDR1 LGHNA and CDR2 YSLEER. The CDR3 DNA follows: TGCGCCAGCAGCCAAGGTGGGGGGCGAAACACTGAAGCTTTCTTT. Translated: CASSQGGGRNTEAFF.

This clonotype was seen a handful of times. The rearrangement joins TRBV6-5 to TRBJ2-7; tentatively, D is TRBD1 (6 bases). Per germline, CDR1 MNHEY and CDR2 SVGAGI. The CDR3 spans 13 residues. Trimming took off 6 bases at V and 3 bases at J, with 12 bases between the two ends. The CDR3 region is CASRRQGIYEQYF. In DNA form, the CDR3 reads TGTGCCAGCAGAAGGCAGGGGATCTACGAGCAGTACTTC.

This clonotype has more than one count but fewer than ten. The rearrangement joins TRBV6-2 or TRBV6-3 to TRBJ2-7; the D is unclear. Germline CDR1 is MNHEY and CDR2 is SVGEGT. The V gene lost 0 bases and the J gene lost 5 bases, with 11 bases spanning the gap. This CDR3 region has 14 residues. For the CDR3, the DNA is TGTGCCAGCAGTTACTCGACGTGGCGAGACGAGCAGTACTTC. This gives the protein CASSYSTWRDEQYF.

This clonotype appeared many times. J is TRBJ2-7 and V is TRBV7-9; no reliable D call. The V end was cut by 0 bases, the J end by 1 base, with 7 bases between. The germline V gene encodes CDR1 SEHNR and CDR2 FQNEAQ (reference sequence). The CDR3 is 14 amino acids. CDR3 coding DNA: TGTGCCAGCAGCTTAGCTGATGCTTCCTACGAGCAGTACTTC. This encodes CASSLADASYEQYF.

This chain uses TRBV7-8 with TRBJ2-3; D not resolved. The length of the CDR3 is 12 residues. V was trimmed by 5 bases and J by 6 bases, leaving 9 bases between them. CDR1 and CDR2 from the germline V gene are SGHVS and FQNEAQ. CDR3 in amino acids: CASSQSVDTQYF. CDR3 nucleotides: TGTGCCAGCAGCCAAAGTGTGGATACGCAGTATTTT.

CDR3 in DNA: TGTGCCAGTAGTATAGGACACTCTGGGGCCAACGTCCTGACTTTC. Translated, it gives CASSIGHSGANVLTF. This sequence joins TRBV19 and TRBJ2-6; D is undetermined. V dropped 1 base and J dropped 0 bases, with 4 bases sitting between them. The CDR3 has 15 residues. CDR1 is LNHDA, CDR2 SQIVND, per germline (reference sequence).

This clonotype was seen a single time. This chain joins TRBV4-1 and TRBJ2-5, with 10 bases identical to TRBD2. Unmatched junction bases numbered 4, after V lost 5 bases and J lost 1 base. The CDR3 runs 15 residues. Germline V gives CDR1 MGHRA, CDR2 YSYEKL. CDR3 nucleotide sequence: TGCGCCAGCAGCGATCGACTAGCGGGCCAAGAGACCCAGTACTTC. Protein: CASSDRLAGQETQYF.

The chain uses TRBV7-4 and TRBJ1-2; TRBD1 might be the D (5 bases). The CDR3 length is 13 residues. Trimming stripped 4 bases from V and 7 bases from J, with 13 bases between. The germline CDR1 and CDR2 sequences are SGHVT and SQSDAQ. The CDR3 is CASSSPPGLGYTF. The CDR3, as DNA: TGTGCCAGCAGCTCCCCCCCGGGGCTTGGCTACACCTTC.

In this sample, this clonotype turned up a few times. J is TRBJ1-1 and V is TRBV19; no reliable D call. This CDR3 spans 12 amino acids. Trimming cost V 7 bases and J 5 bases, with 11 bases left between them. Germline lookup yields CDR1 LNHDA and CDR2 SQIVND (reference sequence). DNA of the CDR3: TGTGCCAGTACCCACTTGGGAACTGAAGCTTTCTTT. Translation gives CASTHLGTEAFF.

This clonotype was picked up a small number of times. The CDR3 reads CASSQGSGRAGGPFYEQYF. CDR3 in DNA: TGCGCCAGCAGCCAAGGATCGGGCCGAGCGGGGGGGCCGTTCTACGAGCAGTACTTC. V gene TRBV4-1 combines with J gene TRBJ2-7, with TRBD2 matching 10 bases. The CDR3 sequence is 19 residues long. Unmatched junction bases numbered 15, after V lost 1 base and J lost 3 bases. Germline CDR1 MGHRA, CDR2 YSYEKL.

The chain uses TRBV7-2 and TRBJ2-7; 7 positions match TRBD1. Germline CDR1 and CDR2: SGHTA and FQGNSA. There are 15 residues in the CDR3. The V and J ends lost 6 bases and 10 bases, in that order; junction bases with no gene match: 18. CDR3 coding DNA: TGTGCCAGCAGTGGCCGTGAACAGGGGTTCTACGCCCAGTACTTC. Translated: CASSGREQGFYAQYF.

The rearrangement links TRBV7-2 to TRBJ1-1; no reliable D call. There are 13 residues in the CDR3. Germline lookup yields CDR1 SGHTA and CDR2 FQGNSA. V was trimmed by 4 bases and J by 0 bases, leaving 6 bases between them. CDR3 coding DNA: TGTGCCAGCAGCTCCTCCATGAACACTGAAGCTTTCTTT. It yields the protein CASSSSMNTEAFF.

The chain is built from TRBV12-5 and TRBJ2-1; tentatively, D is TRBD2 (6 bases). CDR1 and CDR2 from the germline V gene are LGHNT and FRNRAP. Trimming took off 0 bases at V and 3 bases at J, with 21 bases between the two ends. There are 19 residues in the CDR3. The CDR3 bases are TGTGCTAGTGGTTTGGTGATAGGAGGGCCGGATTGGGACTACAATGAGCAGTTCTTC. Protein product: CASGLVIGGPDWDYNEQFF.

This clonotype was recorded many times. The J gene is TRBJ1-5, the V gene TRBV7-2, with D perhaps TRBD1 (5 bases). V was shortened by 2 bases and J by 5 bases, with 13 bases between the two germline ends. The CDR3 contains 15 residues. In germline, CDR1 is SGHTA, CDR2 FQGNSA. The CDR3 nucleotides read TGTGCCAGCAGCTTAAGGGGTGGGGTAGATCAGCCCCAGCATTTT. Translating it yields CASSLRGGVDQPQHF.

This clonotype was picked up a small number of times. The rearrangement uses TRBV27 and TRBJ2-5; 8 nucleotides align to TRBD1. CDR1 and CDR2 (germline): MNHEY, SMNVEV (reference sequence). Trimming cost V 8 bases and J 2 bases; bases outside gene matches: 16. The CDR3 sequence is 17 residues long. CDR3 residues: CASRPSLGDRPQETQYF. The CDR3 bases are TGTGCCAGCCGCCCCTCGCTTGGGGACAGGCCACAAGAGACCCAGTACTTC.

The chain is built from TRBV6-2 or TRBV6-3 and TRBJ2-7; D unresolved. CDR1 and CDR2 from the germline V gene are MNHEY and SVGEGT. The CDR3 totals 12 residues. Trimming took off 6 bases at V and 0 bases at J, with 6 bases between the two ends. The DNA for the CDR3 is TGTGCCAGCAGCGACAACTCCTACGAGCAGTACTTC. Translating it yields CASSDNSYEQYF.

This clonotype was picked up one time. The chain uses TRBV7-9 and TRBJ2-1; TRBD2 aligns across 15 bases. CDR1 and CDR2 from the germline V gene are SEHNR and FQNEAQ (reference sequence). Trimming removed 5 bases from V and 7 bases from J; junction bases left unmatched: 12. The CDR3 runs 18 residues. The CDR3 loop is CASSDQTGLAGGQNEQFF. DNA for the CDR3: TGTGCCAGCAGCGATCAAACGGGACTAGCGGGGGGCCAGAATGAGCAGTTCTTC.

This clonotype was detected only a few times. The chain links TRBV4-2 to TRBJ2-3, with 7 positions matching TRBD2. J gave up 1 base and V 0 bases, and 4 bases lay outside the gene matches. The CDR3 length is 16 residues. Germline assignment: CDR1 LGHNA and CDR2 YNFKEQ. The CDR3 coding sequence is TGTGCCAGCAGCCAAGATCCGGGGGGAGGCACAGATACGCAGTATTTT. Translation gives CASSQDPGGGTDTQYF.

This chain uses TRBV5-1 with TRBJ1-2, with 9 nucleotides matching TRBD1. Trimming at V came to 0 bases and at J to 3 bases, leaving 9 bases not matched to a gene. The CDR3 loop spans 17 amino acids. The germline CDR1 and CDR2 sequences are SGHRS and YFSETQ. For the CDR3, the DNA is TGCGCCAGCAGCTTGGCCGGGACAGGGCTATGGGACTATGGCTACACCTTC. The encoded protein is CASSLAGTGLWDYGYTF.

The chain recombines TRBV7-9 with TRBJ2-3; 7 bases agree with TRBD1. The CDR3 sequence is 15 residues long. The germline V gene has CDR1 SEHNR and CDR2 FQNEAQ (reference sequence). V gave up 2 bases and J gave up 6 bases; unmatched junction bases: 8. The CDR3 loop is CASSLQGVSADTQYF. The CDR3 DNA reads as TGTGCCAGCAGCTTACAGGGGGTTTCGGCTGATACGCAGTATTTT.

This clonotype appeared a few times. The chain has TRBV4-1 and TRBJ2-3, with D maybe TRBD2 (6 bases). From germline, CDR1 is MGHRA and CDR2 YSYEKL. This CDR3 spans 16 amino acids. Trimming pared 1 base from V and 0 bases from J, leaving 11 bases between. CDR3 protein: CASSQASGLSTDTQYF. The CDR3 DNA is TGCGCCAGCAGCCAAGCGTCGGGACTCAGCACAGATACGCAGTATTTT.